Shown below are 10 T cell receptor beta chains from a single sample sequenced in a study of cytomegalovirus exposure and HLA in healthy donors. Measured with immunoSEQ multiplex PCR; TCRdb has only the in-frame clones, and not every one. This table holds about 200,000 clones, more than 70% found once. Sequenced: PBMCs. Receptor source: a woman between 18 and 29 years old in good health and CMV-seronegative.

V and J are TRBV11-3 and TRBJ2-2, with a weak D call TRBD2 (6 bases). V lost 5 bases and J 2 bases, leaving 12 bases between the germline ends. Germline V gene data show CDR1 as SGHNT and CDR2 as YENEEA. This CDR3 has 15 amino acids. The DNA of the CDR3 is TGTGCCAGCAGCAAGGACTACATCAACACCGGGGAGCTGTTTTTT. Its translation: CASSKDYINTGELFF.

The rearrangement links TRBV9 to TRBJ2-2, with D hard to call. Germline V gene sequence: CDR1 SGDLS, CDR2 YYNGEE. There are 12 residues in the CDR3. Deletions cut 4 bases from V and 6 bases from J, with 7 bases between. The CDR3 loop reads CASSPYSGELFF. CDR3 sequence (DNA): TGTGCCAGCAGCCCCTACTCCGGGGAGCTGTTTTTT.

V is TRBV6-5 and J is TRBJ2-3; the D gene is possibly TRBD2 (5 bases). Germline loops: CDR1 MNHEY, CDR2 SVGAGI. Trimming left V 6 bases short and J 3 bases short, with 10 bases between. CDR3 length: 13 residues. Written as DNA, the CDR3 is TGTGCCAGCAGCTTACTAGGGACAGATACGCAGTATTTT. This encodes CASSLLGTDTQYF.

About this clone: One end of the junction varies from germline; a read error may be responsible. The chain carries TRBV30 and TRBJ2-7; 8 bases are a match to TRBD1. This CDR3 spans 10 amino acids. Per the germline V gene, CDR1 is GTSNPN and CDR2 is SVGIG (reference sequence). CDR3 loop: CACAGGQIKF. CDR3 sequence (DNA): TGTGCCTGCGCAGGGGGCCAAATCAAATTC.

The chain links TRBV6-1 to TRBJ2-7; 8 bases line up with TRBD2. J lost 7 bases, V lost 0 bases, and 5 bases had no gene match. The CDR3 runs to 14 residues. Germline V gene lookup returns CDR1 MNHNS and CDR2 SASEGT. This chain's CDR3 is CASSEAFAGGEQYF. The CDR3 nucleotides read TGTGCCAGCAGTGAAGCGTTTGCGGGGGGAGAGCAGTACTTC.

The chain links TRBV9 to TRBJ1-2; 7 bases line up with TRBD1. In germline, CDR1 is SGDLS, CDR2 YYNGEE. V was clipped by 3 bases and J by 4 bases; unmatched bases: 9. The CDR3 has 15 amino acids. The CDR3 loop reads CASSATTGASYGYTF. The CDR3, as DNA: TGTGCCAGCAGCGCGACTACAGGGGCGAGCTATGGCTACACCTTC. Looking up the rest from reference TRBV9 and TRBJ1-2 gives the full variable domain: DSGVTQTPKHLITATGQRVTLRCSPRSGDLSVYWYQQSLDQGLQFLIQYYNGEERAKGNILERFSAQQFPDLHSELNLSSLELGDSALYFCASSATTGASYGYTFGSGTRLTVV.

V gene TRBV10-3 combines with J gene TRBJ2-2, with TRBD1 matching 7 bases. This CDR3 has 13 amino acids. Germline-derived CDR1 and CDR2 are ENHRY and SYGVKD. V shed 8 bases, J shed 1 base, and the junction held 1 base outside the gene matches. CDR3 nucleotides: TGTGCCATCGGGACAGAGAACACCGGGGAGCTGTTTTTT. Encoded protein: CAIGTENTGELFF.

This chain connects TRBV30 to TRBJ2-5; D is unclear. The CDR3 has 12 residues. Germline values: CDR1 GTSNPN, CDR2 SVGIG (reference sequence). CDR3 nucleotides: TGTGCGTCCCCCAGAGAGGAGGAGACCCAGTACTTC. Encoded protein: CASPREEETQYF.

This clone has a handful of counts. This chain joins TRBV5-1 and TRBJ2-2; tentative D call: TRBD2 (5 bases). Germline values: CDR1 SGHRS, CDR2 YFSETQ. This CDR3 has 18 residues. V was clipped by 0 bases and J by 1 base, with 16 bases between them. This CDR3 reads CASSLGELTGWNTGELFF. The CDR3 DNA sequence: TGCGCCAGCAGCTTGGGGGAACTGACGGGGTGGAACACCGGGGAGCTGTTTTTT.

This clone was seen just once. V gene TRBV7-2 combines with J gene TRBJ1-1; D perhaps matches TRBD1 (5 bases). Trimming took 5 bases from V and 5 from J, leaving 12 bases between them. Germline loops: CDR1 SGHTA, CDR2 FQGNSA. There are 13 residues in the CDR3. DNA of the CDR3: TGTGCCAGCAGCCCTAGACAGAGTACTGAAGCTTTCTTT. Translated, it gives CASSPRQSTEAFF.